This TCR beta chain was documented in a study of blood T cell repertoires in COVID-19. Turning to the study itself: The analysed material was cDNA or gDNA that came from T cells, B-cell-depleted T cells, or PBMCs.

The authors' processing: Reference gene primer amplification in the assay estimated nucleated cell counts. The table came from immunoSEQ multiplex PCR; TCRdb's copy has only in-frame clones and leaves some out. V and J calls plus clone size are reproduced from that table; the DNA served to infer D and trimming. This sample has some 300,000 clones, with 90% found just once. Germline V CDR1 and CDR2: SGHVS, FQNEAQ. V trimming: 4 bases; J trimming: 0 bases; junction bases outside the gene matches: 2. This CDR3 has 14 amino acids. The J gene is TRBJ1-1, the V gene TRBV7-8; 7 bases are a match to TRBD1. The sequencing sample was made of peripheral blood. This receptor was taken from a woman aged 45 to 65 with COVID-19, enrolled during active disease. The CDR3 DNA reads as TGTGCCAGCAGCTGGGACAGACTGAACACTGAAGCTTTCTTT. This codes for CASSWDRLNTEAFF.